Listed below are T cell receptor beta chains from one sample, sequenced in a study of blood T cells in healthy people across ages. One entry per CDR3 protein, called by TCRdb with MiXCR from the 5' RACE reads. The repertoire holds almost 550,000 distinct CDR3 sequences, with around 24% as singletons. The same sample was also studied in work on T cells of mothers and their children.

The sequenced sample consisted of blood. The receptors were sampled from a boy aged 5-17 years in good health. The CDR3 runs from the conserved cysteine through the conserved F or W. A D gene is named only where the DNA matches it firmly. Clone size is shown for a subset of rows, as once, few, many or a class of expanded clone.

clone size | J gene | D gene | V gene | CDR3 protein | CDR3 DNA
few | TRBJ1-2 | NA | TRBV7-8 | CASSLDGYPSPWGYTF | TGTGCCAGCAGCTTAGACGGGTACCCGAGCCCGTGGGGCTACACCTTC
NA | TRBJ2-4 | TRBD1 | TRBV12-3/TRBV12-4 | CASSGGTGIKYF | TGTGCCAGCTCCGGTGGGACAGGGATCAAGTACTTC
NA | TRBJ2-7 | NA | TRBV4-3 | CASSQAYRDYEQYF | TGCGCCAGCAGCCAAGCGTACAGAGACTACGAGCAGTACTTC
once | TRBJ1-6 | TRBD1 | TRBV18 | CASSPDRTYSPLHF | TGTGCCAGCTCACCGGACAGGACCTATTCACCCCTCCACTTT
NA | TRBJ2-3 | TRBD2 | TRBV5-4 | CASTPGLAGDTQYF | TGTGCCAGCACACCGGGACTAGCTGGAGATACGCAGTATTTT
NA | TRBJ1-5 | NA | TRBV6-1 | CASIIRETDRNQPQHF | TGTGCCAGCATCATAAGAGAGACGGACCGCAATCAGCCCCAGCATTTT
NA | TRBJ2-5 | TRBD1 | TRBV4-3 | CASSHSPRGPETQYF | TGCGCCAGCAGCCATTCCCCCAGGGGGCCAGAGACCCAGTACTTC
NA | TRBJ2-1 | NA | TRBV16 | CASSQWALPLSRLRKEQFF | TGTGCCAGCAGCCAATGGGCGCTCCCGTTGAGCCGCCTCAGGAAAGAGCAGTTCTTC
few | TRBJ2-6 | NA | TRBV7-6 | CASSLISPSGANVLTF | TGTGCCAGCAGCTTAATTTCCCCCTCTGGGGCCAACGTCCTGACTTTC
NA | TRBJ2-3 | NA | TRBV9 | CASSAEGGGADTQYF | TGTGCCAGCAGCGCAGAGGGGGGAGGAGCAGATACGCAGTATTTT
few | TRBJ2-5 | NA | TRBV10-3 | CATAVQGQETQYF | TGTGCCACCGCCGTTCAGGGACAAGAGACCCAGTACTTC
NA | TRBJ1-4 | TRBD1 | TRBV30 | CAGTGLEKLFF | TGTGCCGGGACAGGGTTGGAAAAACTGTTTTTT
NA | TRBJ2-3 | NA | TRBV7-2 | CASSLADGSTDTQYF | TGTGCCAGCAGCTTAGCGGACGGCAGCACAGATACGCAGTATTTT
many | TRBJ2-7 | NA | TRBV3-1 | CASSQGYEQYF | TGTGCCAGCAGCCAAGGGTACGAGCAGTACTTC
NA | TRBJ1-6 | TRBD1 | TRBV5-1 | CASSPGQGSSPLHF | TGCGCCAGCAGCCCGGGACAGGGTAGTTCACCCCTCCACTTT
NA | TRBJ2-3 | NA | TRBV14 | CASSQDSAGLFQNF | TGTGCCAGCAGCCAAGACTCCGCCGGCTTATTCCAGAATTTT
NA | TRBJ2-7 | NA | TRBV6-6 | CASSYPDSPYEQYF | TGTGCCAGCAGTTACCCCGACAGCCCCTACGAGCAGTACTTC
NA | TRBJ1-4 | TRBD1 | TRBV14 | CASSPWTGGPPGNEKLFF | TGTGCCAGCAGCCCCTGGACAGGGGGCCCCCCTGGGAATGAAAAACTGTTTTTT
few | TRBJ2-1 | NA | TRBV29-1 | CSVGSYNEQFF | TGCAGCGTTGGGTCCTACAATGAGCAGTTCTTC
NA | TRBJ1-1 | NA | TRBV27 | CASSRGGHTEAFF | TGTGCCAGCAGCCGTGGGGGTCATACTGAAGCTTTCTTT
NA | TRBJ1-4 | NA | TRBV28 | CASRARTVLNEKLFF | TGTGCCAGCAGGGCCAGGACAGTCCTTAATGAAAAACTGTTTTTT
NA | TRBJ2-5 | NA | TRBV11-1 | CASTRLGQSLETQYF | TGTGCCAGCACCCGCCTAGGGCAGTCCCTAGAGACCCAGTACTTC
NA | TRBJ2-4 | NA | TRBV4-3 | CASSRTGLENIQYF | TGCGCCAGCAGCCGGACGGGACTTGAAAACATTCAGTACTTC
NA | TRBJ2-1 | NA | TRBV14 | CASSHRDNEQFF | TGTGCCAGCAGCCATCGGGACAATGAGCAGTTCTTC
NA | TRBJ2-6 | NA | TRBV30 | CAWNRDRSHPFGANVLTF | TGTGCCTGGAACAGAGACCGATCCCACCCTTTTGGGGCCAACGTCCTGACTTTC
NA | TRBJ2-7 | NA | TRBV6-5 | CASIRRQPYEQYF | TGTGCCAGCATCAGGAGACAGCCCTACGAGCAGTACTTC
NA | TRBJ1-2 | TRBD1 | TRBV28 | CASSSTLDRGLGGYTF | TGTGCCAGCAGCTCCACCTTGGACAGGGGGCTTGGGGGCTACACCTTC